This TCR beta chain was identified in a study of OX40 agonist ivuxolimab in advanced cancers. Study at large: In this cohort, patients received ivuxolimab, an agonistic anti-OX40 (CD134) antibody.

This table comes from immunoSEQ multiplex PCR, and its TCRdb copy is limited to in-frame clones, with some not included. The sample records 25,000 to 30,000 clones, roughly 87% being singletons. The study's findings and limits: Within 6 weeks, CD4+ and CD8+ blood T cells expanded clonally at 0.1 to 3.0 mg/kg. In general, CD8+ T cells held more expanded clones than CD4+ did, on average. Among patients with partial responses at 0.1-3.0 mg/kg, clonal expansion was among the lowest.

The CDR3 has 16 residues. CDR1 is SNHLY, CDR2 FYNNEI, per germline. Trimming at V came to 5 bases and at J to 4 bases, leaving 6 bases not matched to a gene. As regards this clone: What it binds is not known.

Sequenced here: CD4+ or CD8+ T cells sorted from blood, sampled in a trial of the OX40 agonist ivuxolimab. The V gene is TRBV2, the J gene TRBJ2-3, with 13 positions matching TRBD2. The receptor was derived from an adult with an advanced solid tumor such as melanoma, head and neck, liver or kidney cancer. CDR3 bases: TGTGCCAGCAGTTGGACTAGCGGGAGCCCCCCAGATACGCAGTATTTT. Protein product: CASSWTSGSPPDTQYF. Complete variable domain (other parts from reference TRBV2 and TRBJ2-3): EPEVTQTPSHQVTQMGQEVILRCVPISNHLYFYWYRQILGQKVEFLVSFYNNEISEKSEIFDDQFSVERPDGSNFTLKIRSTKLEDSAMYFCASSWTSGSPPDTQYFGPGTRLTVL.